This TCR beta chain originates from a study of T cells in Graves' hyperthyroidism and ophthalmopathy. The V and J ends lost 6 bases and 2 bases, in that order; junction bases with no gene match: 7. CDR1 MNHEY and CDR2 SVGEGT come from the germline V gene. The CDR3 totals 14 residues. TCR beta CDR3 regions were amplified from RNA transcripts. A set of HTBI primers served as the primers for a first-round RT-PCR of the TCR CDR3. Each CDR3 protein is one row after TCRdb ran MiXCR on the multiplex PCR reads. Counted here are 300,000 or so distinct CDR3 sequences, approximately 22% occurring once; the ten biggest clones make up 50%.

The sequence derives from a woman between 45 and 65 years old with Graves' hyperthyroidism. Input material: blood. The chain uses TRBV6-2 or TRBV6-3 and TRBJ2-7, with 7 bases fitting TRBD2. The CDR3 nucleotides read TGTGCCAGCAGCAAAGAGCGGGGTACCTACGAGCAGTACTTC. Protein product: CASSKERGTYEQYF.